This is a list of T cell receptor beta chains from one sample in a study of Ad26.COV2.S vaccination and SARS-CoV-2 variants. Generated by immunoSEQ multiplex PCR, the TCRdb table keeps only in-frame clones and is missing some. The sample includes about 480,000 clones, around 85% of them seen just once. The sample here was peripheral blood, taken in a trial of Ad26.COV2.S vaccine versus placebo. The receptors come from a person aged 18-60 years who received the Ad26.COV2.S COVID-19 vaccine or a placebo. CDR3s leave out the opening cysteine and the closing phenylalanine or tryptophan. The order of the fields is D gene, V gene, J gene, CDR3 protein. The D gene is left open where the match is weak.

d_gene: TRBD2; v_gene: TRBV4-2; j_gene: TRBJ2-7; CDR3aa: ASSQDRQGGAYEQY
d_gene: -; v_gene: TRBV10-3; j_gene: TRBJ1-1; CDR3aa: AISESSVEAF
d_gene: TRBD1; v_gene: TRBV4-3; j_gene: TRBJ2-7; CDR3aa: ASSPAGTATYEQY
d_gene: TRBD2; v_gene: TRBV6-5; j_gene: TRBJ2-7; CDR3aa: ASSFAGRPNEQY
d_gene: TRBD2; v_gene: TRBV5-1; j_gene: TRBJ2-3; CDR3aa: ASTPGGGRNTDTQY
d_gene: -; v_gene: TRBV10-3; j_gene: TRBJ1-4; CDR3aa: AIGQSATNEKLF
d_gene: TRBD2; v_gene: TRBV4-1; j_gene: TRBJ2-7; CDR3aa: ASSLEPGQPGTSQVWEQY
d_gene: TRBD1; v_gene: TRBV10-3; j_gene: TRBJ2-1; CDR3aa: AISESTRDRVNNEQF
d_gene: -; v_gene: TRBV24-1; j_gene: TRBJ1-1; CDR3aa: ATSDLIGRTEAF
d_gene: -; v_gene: TRBV6-2/TRBV6-3; j_gene: TRBJ1-2; CDR3aa: ASSQVYGYT
d_gene: TRBD2; v_gene: TRBV19; j_gene: TRBJ2-2; CDR3aa: ASLGLAPNTGELF
d_gene: -; v_gene: TRBV18; j_gene: TRBJ1-1; CDR3aa: ASSPEATEAF
d_gene: -; v_gene: TRBV6-5; j_gene: TRBJ2-1; CDR3aa: ASRLLESYNEQF
d_gene: TRBD2; v_gene: TRBV18; j_gene: TRBJ2-5; CDR3aa: ASSPPGLAGLLETQY
d_gene: TRBD1; v_gene: TRBV19; j_gene: TRBJ2-1; CDR3aa: ASSIETGQGYNEQF
d_gene: TRBD1; v_gene: TRBV6-6; j_gene: TRBJ1-5; CDR3aa: ASSGRGQAYQPQH
d_gene: -; v_gene: TRBV30; j_gene: TRBJ1-6; CDR3aa: AWPWTENNSPLH
d_gene: -; v_gene: TRBV5-5; j_gene: TRBJ1-2; CDR3aa: ASSSQERDYGYT
d_gene: -; v_gene: TRBV28; j_gene: TRBJ1-5; CDR3aa: ASSRTNQPQH
d_gene: TRBD1; v_gene: TRBV13; j_gene: TRBJ2-5; CDR3aa: ASSLPTGPETQY
d_gene: -; v_gene: TRBV5-8; j_gene: TRBJ1-2; CDR3aa: ASSWVRTNGYT
d_gene: -; v_gene: TRBV28; j_gene: TRBJ2-7; CDR3aa: ASSEQGLGYEQY
d_gene: -; v_gene: TRBV28; j_gene: TRBJ1-1; CDR3aa: ASSPWGRSMNTEAF
d_gene: -; v_gene: TRBV5-1; j_gene: TRBJ1-1; CDR3aa: ASSQPGVLSTEAF
d_gene: -; v_gene: TRBV11-2; j_gene: TRBJ2-1; CDR3aa: ASSLEKGSGTYNEQF